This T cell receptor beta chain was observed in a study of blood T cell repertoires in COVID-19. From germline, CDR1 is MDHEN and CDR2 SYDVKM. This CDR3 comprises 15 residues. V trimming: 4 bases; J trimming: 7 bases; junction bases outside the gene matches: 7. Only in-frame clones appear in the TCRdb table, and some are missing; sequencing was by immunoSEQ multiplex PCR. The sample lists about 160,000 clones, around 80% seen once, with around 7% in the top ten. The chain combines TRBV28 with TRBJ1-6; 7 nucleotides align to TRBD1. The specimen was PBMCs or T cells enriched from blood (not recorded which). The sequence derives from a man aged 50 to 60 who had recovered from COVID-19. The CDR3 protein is CASSSPWTGNSPLHF. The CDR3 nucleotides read TGTGCCAGCAGTTCCCCTTGGACAGGCAATTCACCCCTCCACTTT.